A single sample is the source of the 15 T cell receptor beta chains below, sequenced in a study of response to subunit inactivated influenza vaccine. TCRdb itself ran the RT-PCR reads through MiXCR, one entry per CDR3 protein. The table shows 500,000 to 650,000 distinct CDR3 sequences, with around 8% occurring only once. Sample: PBMCs from blood, taken roughly 24 months after vaccination. The receptors were sampled from a man aged 45 to 75 who received an inactivated influenza vaccine.

The chain is built from TRBV6-5 and TRBJ1-6, with D possibly matching TRBD1 (5 bases). Trimming shortened V by 6 bases and J by 9 bases, and 9 bases separated the two germline ends. The CDR3 contains 12 residues. Germline V CDR1 and CDR2: MNHEY, SVGAGI. CDR3 residues: CASRSRVSPLHF. DNA for the CDR3: TGTGCCAGCAGATCCAGGGTTTCACCCCTCCACTTT.

The chain uses TRBV6-4 and TRBJ2-7, with TRBD1 matching over 9 bases. From germline, CDR1 is MRHNA and CDR2 SNTAGT. The CDR3 sequence is 14 residues long. J was trimmed by 2 bases and V by 9 bases; bases with no gene match: 8. CDR3 in amino acids: CASLGQGAPYEQYF. CDR3 nucleotides: TGTGCCAGTCTGGGACAGGGAGCTCCCTACGAGCAGTACTTC.

This clonotype was observed at least ten times. The CDR3 DNA reads TGCGCCAGCAGCTTGGAGGCAGGACAAGAGACCCAGTACTTC. It translates to CASSLEAGQETQYF. The chain uses TRBV5-1 and TRBJ2-5, with no clear D. Germline assignment: CDR1 SGHRS and CDR2 YFSETQ. This CDR3 region has 14 residues. Between the trimmed V and J ends, which lost 0 bases and 2 bases, there was a span of 8 bases.

The chain is built from TRBV7-8 and TRBJ2-2; no clear D. The CDR3 loop spans 13 amino acids. The V end lost 0 bases, the J end lost 8 bases, and 7 bases lay between the germline ends. Germline lookup yields CDR1 SGHVS and CDR2 FQNEAQ. CDR3 sequence reads: CASSLAFLGELFF. The DNA of the CDR3 is TGTGCCAGCAGCTTAGCGTTCTTGGGGGAGCTGTTTTTT.

This clonotype was recorded at least ten times. V usage is TRBV29-1 and J usage is TRBJ2-4, with 8 bases that match TRBD1. The germline CDR1 and CDR2 sequences are SQVTM and ANQGSEA. Unmatched junction bases numbered 5, after V lost 6 bases and J lost 7 bases. The CDR3 sequence is 12 residues long. CDR3 sequence (DNA): TGCAGCGTGGCTACAGGGGGGAACATTCAGTACTTC. Translation: CSVATGGNIQYF.

This clonotype has a count of ten or more. The chain has TRBV10-3 and TRBJ2-1; 11 bases align to TRBD2. CDR1 ENHRY and CDR2 SYGVKD come from the germline V gene. CDR3 size: 15 residues. V gave up 6 bases and J gave up 5 bases; unmatched junction bases: 6. Written as DNA, the CDR3 is TGTGCCATCAGCGATAGCGGGGGGGATAACAATGAGCAGTTCTTC. Amino acids: CAISDSGGDNNEQFF.

The chain's CDR3 is CASSPPARNTGELFF. In DNA form, the CDR3 reads TGTGCCAGCTCACCACCAGCCAGAAACACCGGGGAGCTGTTTTTT. The V and J genes are TRBV18 and TRBJ2-2, with D unclear. CDR1 is KGHSH, CDR2 LQKENI, per germline. V was clipped by 0 bases and J by 2 bases, with 7 bases between them. The CDR3 has 15 amino acids.

This clonotype occurred a few times. This chain uses TRBV20-1 with TRBJ2-7, with 9 bases identical to TRBD1. V was clipped by 3 bases and J by 0 bases; unmatched bases: 9. The CDR3 spans 16 residues. Germline V lookup: CDR1 DFQATT, CDR2 SNEGSKA (reference sequence). The CDR3 DNA reads as TGCAGTGCTAGTAGGGGAGGGACAGGGAGCTCCTACGAGCAGTACTTC. Its protein is CSASRGGTGSSYEQYF.

This clonotype was detected ten times or more. The chain joins TRBV10-1 to TRBJ2-3; maybe TRBD2 (6 bases). V lost 5 bases, J lost 5 bases, and 11 bases lay in between. The CDR3 contains 13 residues. CDR1 WNHNN and CDR2 SYGVQD come from the germline V gene (reference sequence). CDR3 region: CASSQLAGDTQYF. The CDR3, as DNA: TGCGCCAGCAGTCAACTAGCCGGAGATACGCAGTATTTT.

V usage is TRBV10-3 and J usage is TRBJ1-6; 8 bases align to TRBD1. Germline assignment: CDR1 ENHRY and CDR2 SYGVKD. J gave up 9 bases and V 2 bases, and 12 bases lay outside the gene matches. CDR3 length: 17 residues. The CDR3 DNA reads as TGTGCCATCAGTGAGGGCCGAAGGACAGGGATGGGTTCACCCCTCCACTTT. It specifies CAISEGRRTGMGSPLHF.

The sample holds a few counts of this clonotype. The chain is built from TRBV3-1 and TRBJ1-2; no firm D call. Trimming cost V 1 base and J 6 bases, with 9 bases left between them. Germline V lookup: CDR1 LGHDT, CDR2 YNNKEL (reference sequence). This CDR3 contains 13 residues. The CDR3 here is CASSQAGWNGYTF. The CDR3 region has the DNA TGTGCCAGCAGCCAAGCGGGTTGGAATGGCTACACCTTC.

In this sample, this clonotype turned up many times. The V and J genes are TRBV12-3 or TRBV12-4 and TRBJ2-7; 13 bases align to TRBD2. The CDR3 runs 15 residues. V shed 3 bases, J shed 6 bases, and the junction held 5 bases outside the gene matches. The CDR3, as DNA: TGTGCCAGCAGTTTCCGGACTAGCGGGAGTAGCGAGCAGTACTTC. Its translation: CASSFRTSGSSEQYF.

This clonotype showed up many times. The chain has TRBV20-1 and TRBJ2-3; TRBD2 is a possible D gene (6 bases). The CDR3 is made up of 13 amino acids. Trimming shortened V by 6 bases and J by 1 base, and 11 bases separated the two germline ends. Germline CDR1 and CDR2: DFQATT and SNEGSKA (reference sequence). The CDR3 sequence: CSATKRGTDTQYF. Here the CDR3 DNA reads TGCAGTGCGACAAAGCGGGGCACAGATACGCAGTATTTT.

This clonotype was counted between two and nine times. The chain carries TRBV5-1 and TRBJ2-7; TRBD2 aligns across 8 bases. V was clipped by 3 bases and J by 5 bases; unmatched bases: 10. Looked up from germline, CDR1 is SGHRS and CDR2 is YFSETQ. The CDR3 spans 15 residues. CDR3 DNA sequence: TGCGCCAGCAGCTCGAGATACGGGAGGGCCCACGAGCAGTACTTC. Translated, it gives CASSSRYGRAHEQYF.

This chain uses TRBV29-1 with TRBJ2-7; no reliable D call. The CDR3 totals 13 residues. Trimming removed 6 bases at V and 2 bases at J, with 14 bases between. Germline CDR1 and CDR2: SQVTM and ANQGSEA. The CDR3 coding sequence is TGCAGCGTCGCTCGGACGCAGCCCTACGAGCAGTACTTC. Residues: CSVARTQPYEQYF.